The 22 T cell receptor beta chains below were found in one sample sequenced in a study of blood T cell repertoires in COVID-19. The repertoire was sequenced with immunoSEQ multiplex PCR; TCRdb's copy has only in-frame clones and lacks some. Seen here are around 290,000 clones, around 90% observed once, and the top ten hold 1% to 1.3%. Sequenced: PBMCs or T cells enriched from blood (not recorded which). All receptors derive from a young woman who had recovered from COVID-19.

This clone was picked up one time. This rearrangement joins TRBV13 to TRBJ2-7; 11 bases fit TRBD2. CDR3 size: 14 residues. Germline CDR1 PRHDT, CDR2 FYEKMQ (reference sequence). J was trimmed by 6 bases and V by 5 bases; bases with no gene match: 6. The CDR3, as DNA: TGTGCCAGCAGCCCGGGGACTAGCGGTTCCGAGCAGTACTTC. Translating gives CASSPGTSGSEQYF.

The rearrangement uses TRBV24-1 and TRBJ2-2; 11 bases map to TRBD1. CDR3 length: 16 residues. CDR1 is KGHDR and CDR2 is SFDVKD in the germline V gene. With 6 bases clipped from V and 5 bases from J, the junction kept 7 bases outside the gene matches. The CDR3 reads CATSQPGQGVTGELFF. CDR3 sequence (DNA): TGTGCCACCAGTCAACCGGGACAGGGGGTGACCGGGGAGCTGTTTTTT.

This chain connects TRBV19 to TRBJ2-1; D possibly corresponds to TRBD1 (5 bases). Per the germline V gene, CDR1 is LNHDA and CDR2 is SQIVND (reference sequence). CDR3 length equals 14 residues. With 7 bases removed from V and 3 bases from J, the gap between germline ends came to 13 bases. The CDR3 is CASTPRGLYNEQFF. CDR3 DNA: TGTGCCAGTACCCCTAGGGGTCTCTACAATGAGCAGTTCTTC.

DNA for the CDR3: TGTGCCAGTAGCTCTGGGAGGGCGCCTCAGACGACAGATACGCAGTATTTT. This gives the protein CASSSGRAPQTTDTQYF. The rearrangement joins TRBV19 to TRBJ2-3; TRBD2 matches 7 bases. The junction had 15 bases not matched to a gene; V was cut back by 6 bases and J by 3 bases. The V gene's germline CDR1 is LNHDA and CDR2 SQIVND (reference sequence). The CDR3 runs to 17 residues.

The CDR3 region is CSARVEDEQFF. CDR3 bases: TGCAGTGCTAGAGTCGAGGATGAGCAGTTCTTC. The V gene is TRBV20-1, the J gene TRBJ2-1; D unresolved. CDR3 length: 11 amino acids. Trimming removed 1 base at V and 8 bases at J, with 6 bases between. In germline, CDR1 is DFQATT, CDR2 SNEGSKA (reference sequence).

This clone is a singleton in its sample. The rearrangement joins TRBV28 to TRBJ1-2; the match to TRBD1 covers 8 bases. Germline V lookup: CDR1 MDHEN, CDR2 SYDVKM. V shed 6 bases, J shed 2 bases, and the junction held 8 bases outside the gene matches. CDR3 length: 15 residues. The CDR3 protein is CASRKGTGLNYGYTF. CDR3 DNA: TGTGCCAGCAGAAAGGGGACAGGTTTGAACTATGGCTACACCTTC.

This chain links TRBV18 with TRBJ1-1; D unresolved. Germline V CDR1 and CDR2: KGHSH, LQKENI. V was clipped by 2 bases and J by 0 bases, with 13 bases between them. This CDR3 contains 16 residues. CDR3 coding DNA: TGTGCCAGCTCACCAAATGAGGGATTGATGAACACTGAAGCTTTCTTT. Its translation: CASSPNEGLMNTEAFF.

V usage is TRBV28 and J usage is TRBJ2-1, with D possibly TRBD2 on 6 matching bases. The germline gives CDR1 MDHEN, CDR2 SYDVKM. V was pared by 1 base and J by 5 bases, with 18 bases between. The CDR3 loop spans 17 amino acids. The CDR3 nucleotides are TGTGCCAGCAGTTTATCGGCGTGGGGGGAGAGACACAATGAGCAGTTCTTC. It specifies CASSLSAWGERHNEQFF.

The chain uses TRBV4-3 and TRBJ2-2; 8 bases match TRBD1. J lost 4 bases, V lost 0 bases, and 10 bases had no gene match. Germline values: CDR1 LGHNA, CDR2 YSLEER. The CDR3 has 18 residues. The CDR3 loop reads CASSQDKETGVITGELFF. DNA of the CDR3: TGCGCCAGCAGCCAAGATAAGGAGACAGGGGTCATCACCGGGGAGCTGTTTTTT.

This clone was seen once. V usage is TRBV28 and J usage is TRBJ1-5; D is possibly TRBD1 (6 bases). V lost 5 bases and J 7 bases, leaving 18 bases between the germline ends. This CDR3 is 15 amino acids long. The V gene's germline CDR1 is MDHEN and CDR2 SYDVKM. CDR3 nucleotide sequence: TGTGCCAGCAGTACCCTCGCGGGGGGCAGGCAGCCCCAGCATTTT. Encoded protein: CASSTLAGGRQPQHF. The full variable domain, with the rest looked up from reference TRBV28 and TRBJ1-5, is DVKVTQSSRYLVKRTGEKVFLECVQDMDHENMFWYRQDPGLGLRLIYFSYDVKMKEKGDIPEGYSVSREKKERFSLILESASTNQTSMYLCASSTLAGGRQPQHFGDGTRLSIL.

The rearrangement joins TRBV6-5 to TRBJ2-5; 8 nucleotides match TRBD1. There are 15 residues in the CDR3. V trimming: 5 bases; J trimming: 5 bases; junction bases outside the gene matches: 10. Germline values: CDR1 MNHEY, CDR2 SVGAGI. For the CDR3, the DNA is TGTGCCAGCAGTAAAACGGACAGGGCGGGGGAGACCCAGTACTTC. This translates into CASSKTDRAGETQYF.

The gene calls are TRBV2 and TRBJ2-7, with 10 bases lining up with TRBD1. This CDR3 spans 15 amino acids. CDR1 is SNHLY and CDR2 is FYNNEI in the germline V gene. The trim removed 5 bases at V and 4 bases at J, leaving 8 bases unmatched. For the CDR3, the DNA is TGTGCCAGCAGTAACCCCGGACAGGGGGTATACGAGCAGTACTTC. Translating it yields CASSNPGQGVYEQYF.

The chain couples TRBV3-1 (or the pseudogene TRBV3-2) to TRBJ2-3, with 13 positions matching TRBD2. J was trimmed by 1 base and V by 9 bases; bases with no gene match: 7. CDR1 is LGHDT, CDR2 YNNKEL, per germline (reference sequence). The CDR3 has 16 residues. CDR3 residues: CARGGGLAGGTDTQYF. Here the CDR3 DNA reads TGTGCCAGGGGTGGTGGACTAGCGGGGGGCACAGATACGCAGTATTTT.

The CDR3 reads CASSAGIHEKLFF. As DNA, the CDR3 is TGTGCCAGCAGTGCAGGGATTCATGAAAAACTGTTTTTT. This chain uses TRBV2 with TRBJ1-4; TRBD1 is a possible D gene (5 bases). Germline lookup yields CDR1 SNHLY and CDR2 FYNNEI. The CDR3 runs 13 residues. The V gene lost 4 bases and the J gene lost 6 bases, with 9 bases spanning the gap.

The J gene is TRBJ2-7, the V gene TRBV30, with 8 bases lining up with TRBD2. The CDR3 loop spans 14 amino acids. J lost 2 bases, V lost 2 bases, and 5 bases had no gene match. Germline V lookup: CDR1 GTSNPN, CDR2 SVGIG (reference sequence). The CDR3 coding sequence is TGTGCCTGGAGTCCGGAAGCGGGGGCCTACGAGCAGTACTTC. The encoded protein is CAWSPEAGAYEQYF.

The chain uses TRBV12-3 or TRBV12-4 and TRBJ1-1; possible D gene TRBD1, 5 bases. The V gene lost 3 bases and the J gene lost 11 bases, with 13 bases spanning the gap. The length of the CDR3 is 12 residues. The CDR3 sequence: CASSLEGISAFF. CDR3 DNA: TGTGCCAGCAGTTTGGAGGGGATCTCTGCTTTCTTT.

The rearrangement joins TRBV7-9 to TRBJ2-5; TRBD2 matches at 11 bases. This CDR3 contains 15 residues. V lost 5 bases, J lost 4 bases, and 6 bases stayed unmatched. Germline assignment: CDR1 SEHNR and CDR2 FQNEAQ (reference sequence). The DNA for the CDR3 is TGTGCCAGCAGCGCGGGACTAGCGGCGACAGAGACCCAGTACTTC. It yields the protein CASSAGLAATETQYF.

This clone is a singleton in its sample. The chain carries TRBV24-1 and TRBJ2-1; D ambiguous. Germline CDR1 KGHDR, CDR2 SFDVKD. V lost 4 bases, J lost 6 bases, and 12 bases lay in between. The CDR3 sequence is 14 residues long. In DNA form, the CDR3 reads TGTGCCACCAGTGACCAGAGCAGGCCCAATGAGCAGTTCTTC. Its protein product is CATSDQSRPNEQFF.

The CDR3 loop is CASSSRTSSDTQYF. The DNA for the CDR3 is TGTGCCAGCAGCTCCCGGACTAGCTCAGATACGCAGTATTTT. The gene calls are TRBV9 and TRBJ2-3; 8 bases fit TRBD2. V shed 4 bases and J 4 bases; nucleotides not matched to a gene: 5. The CDR3 is 14 amino acids. Germline values: CDR1 SGDLS, CDR2 YYNGEE.

The chain employs TRBV6-5 and TRBJ1-2; 9 nucleotides agree with TRBD1. The CDR3 length is 15 residues. Trimming removed 6 bases from V and 7 bases from J; junction bases left unmatched: 12. CDR1 is MNHEY and CDR2 is SVGAGI in the germline V gene. In nucleotides, the CDR3 is TGTGCCAGCAGACCACGGGGGACAGGGCCTATTGGCTACACCTTC. This gives the protein CASRPRGTGPIGYTF.

The chain's CDR3 is CASRKTGGSGANVLTF. In DNA form, the CDR3 reads TGTGCCAGCAGGAAAACAGGGGGATCTGGGGCCAACGTCCTGACTTTC. This sequence joins TRBV27 and TRBJ2-6, with 8 bases identical to TRBD1. Looked up from germline, CDR1 is MNHEY and CDR2 is SMNVEV (reference sequence). Germline trimming cut 6 bases from V and 1 base from J; bases unmatched to any gene: 5. The CDR3 extends over 16 amino acids. Variable domain in full (rest from reference TRBV27 and TRBJ2-6): EAQVTQNPRYLITVTGKKLTVTCSQNMNHEYMSWYRQDPGLGLRQIYYSMNVEVTDKGDVPEGYKVSRKEKRNFPLILESPSPNQTSLYFCASRKTGGSGANVLTFGAGSRLTVL.

The genes are TRBV7-2 and TRBJ2-7, with 8 bases that match TRBD1. Per germline, CDR1 SGHTA and CDR2 FQGNSA. The CDR3 runs to 15 residues. The J segment lost 1 base and the V segment lost 2 bases, leaving 4 bases of the junction unmatched. CDR3 sequence: CASSLRQGSSYEQYF. In DNA form, the CDR3 reads TGTGCCAGCAGCTTACGACAGGGGTCTTCCTACGAGCAGTACTTC.